This passage covers 22 T cell receptor beta chains from one sample sequenced in a study of shared clonotypes between healthy human individuals. Method: immunoSEQ multiplex PCR; TCRdb's copy keeps in-frame clones and lacks some. The table includes approximately 2.5 million clones, 85% to 95% detected once. Sequencing was done on a sample of naive CD4+ T cells sorted from blood. Subset indicated: CD45RA+ positively selected. The receptors shown here come from a man between 18 and 29 years old in good health.

This chain connects TRBV4-1 to TRBJ2-5, with 8 positions matching TRBD2. The CDR3 totals 16 residues. Germline CDR1 reads MGHRA; CDR2 reads YSYEKL. Losses at the gene ends were 0 bases for V and 4 bases for J; bases not matched to a gene: 7. CDR3 nucleotide sequence: TGCGCCAGCAGCCAAGACTTCAGCGGGAGTAGAGAGACCCAGTACTTC. Translated: CASSQDFSGSRETQYF.

This CDR3 reads CASSPWTSSYNEQFF. CDR3 coding DNA: TGTGCCAGCAGCCCGTGGACTAGCAGCTACAATGAGCAGTTCTTC. The chain has TRBV7-2 and TRBJ2-1; 8 positions agree with TRBD2. Germline lookup yields CDR1 SGHTA and CDR2 FQGNSA. The CDR3 extends over 15 amino acids. Germline trimming cut 5 bases from V and 3 bases from J; bases unmatched to any gene: 6.

About this clone: Other DNA sequences from this sample encode an identical CDR3 as well. The J gene is TRBJ1-4, the V gene TRBV5-5, with D hard to call. Germline CDR1 SGHKS, CDR2 YYEKEE (reference sequence). This CDR3 is built from 14 residues. The ends were cut back, 1 base at V and 2 bases at J, with 6 bases in the middle. CDR3 nucleotide sequence: TGTGCCAGCAGCTTGTCGGCGACTAATGAAAAACTGTTTTTT. Encoded protein: CASSLSATNEKLFF.

In this sample, this clone turned up a few times. Different DNA sequences within this sample yield the same CDR3. This chain uses TRBV5-4 with TRBJ1-1, with D possibly being TRBD1 (5 bases). The CDR3 runs 15 residues. V lost 2 bases and J lost 0, with 11 bases in between. Per the germline V gene, CDR1 is SGHNT and CDR2 is YYREEE (reference sequence). CDR3 loop: CASSLGEVMNTEAFF. CDR3 in DNA: TGTGCCAGCAGCTTAGGGGAGGTCATGAACACTGAAGCTTTCTTT.

The CDR3 DNA reads as TGTGCCAGCACCCCTAGGGGGAAAACATCCTCCTACGAGCAGTACTTC. Protein product: CASTPRGKTSSYEQYF. The rearrangement joins TRBV11-2 to TRBJ2-7, with D perhaps TRBD1 (6 bases). Germline CDR1 is SGHAT and CDR2 is FQNNGV. This CDR3 region has 16 residues. Trimming stripped 7 bases from V and 0 bases from J, with 19 bases between.

The chain employs TRBV19 and TRBJ2-7; tentatively, D is TRBD1 (8 bases). Trimming removed 3 bases at V and 3 bases at J, with 18 bases between. The CDR3 is 16 amino acids. Germline V lookup: CDR1 LNHDA, CDR2 SQIVND (reference sequence). In nucleotides, the CDR3 is TGTGCCAGTAGTATTCCAGGGACAGGCGGGGGCTACGAGCAGTACTTC. It codes for CASSIPGTGGGYEQYF.

As concerns this clone: Other DNA sequences from this sample encode an identical CDR3 as well. The J gene is TRBJ2-7, the V gene TRBV4-3; 7 bases agree with TRBD1. Germline V gene data show CDR1 as LGHNA and CDR2 as YSLEER. J gave up 7 bases and V 0 bases, and 6 bases lay outside the gene matches. CDR3 length: 14 residues. This CDR3 reads CASSQDRAGGEQYF. Written as DNA, the CDR3 is TGCGCCAGCAGCCAAGATCGGGCAGGGGGTGAGCAGTACTTC.

The rearrangement links TRBV6-5 to TRBJ2-1, with TRBD2 matching 14 bases. CDR3 length: 15 amino acids. Per germline, CDR1 MNHEY and CDR2 SVGAGI. The V segment lost 5 bases and the J segment 6 bases; nucleotides outside the gene matches: 3. Here the CDR3 DNA reads TGTGCCAGCAGTCACGGGACTAGCGGGAGCAATGAGCAGTTCTTC. It yields the protein CASSHGTSGSNEQFF.

The V and J genes are TRBV27 and TRBJ1-3; D ambiguous. The V end lost 7 bases, the J end lost 0 bases, and 7 bases lay between the germline ends. Germline CDR1 reads MNHEY; CDR2 reads SMNVEV (reference sequence). The CDR3 covers 13 residues. The CDR3 nucleotides are TGTGCCAGCAAACGAGACTCTGGAAACACCATATATTTT. Amino acids: CASKRDSGNTIYF.

Comment on this clone: Other DNA sequences from this sample encode an identical CDR3 as well. This rearrangement joins TRBV5-1 to TRBJ2-5; the match to TRBD2 covers 7 bases. The length of the CDR3 is 14 residues. Germline CDR1 is SGHRS and CDR2 is YFSETQ. With 2 bases clipped from V and 1 base from J, the junction kept 2 bases outside the gene matches. The CDR3 sequence is CASSLLATQETQYF. The CDR3 DNA sequence: TGCGCCAGCAGCTTACTAGCGACCCAAGAGACCCAGTACTTC.

Points on this clone: Other DNA variants within this sample encode the same CDR3. The genes are TRBV6-5 and TRBJ1-2; weak D call: TRBD1 (5 bases). The germline gives CDR1 MNHEY, CDR2 SVGAGI. V was shortened by 6 bases and J by 4 bases, with 9 bases between the two germline ends. The CDR3 has 12 residues. DNA of the CDR3: TGTGCCAGCAGCCCAACAGGCTATGGCTACACCTTC. Translation: CASSPTGYGYTF.

The chain is built from TRBV27 and TRBJ1-5; TRBD1 is a possible D gene (6 bases). The CDR3 length is 15 residues. Trimming removed 5 bases from V and 0 bases from J, with 11 bases in between. Germline CDR1 is MNHEY and CDR2 is SMNVEV (reference sequence). The CDR3, as DNA: TGTGCCAGCAGTAGACAGGCGTATAGCAATCAGCCCCAGCATTTT. Protein: CASSRQAYSNQPQHF.

The rearrangement joins TRBV5-1 to TRBJ2-7, with D tentatively TRBD2 (5 bases). CDR3 length: 13 residues. With 5 bases removed from V and 4 bases from J, the gap between germline ends came to 13 bases. CDR1 is SGHRS, CDR2 YFSETQ, per germline. The CDR3 nucleotides are TGCGCCAGCAGTCGTGGAGGAGATTACGAGCAGTACTTC. This translates into CASSRGGDYEQYF.

The rearrangement links TRBV5-1 to TRBJ1-2, with 7 bases fitting TRBD1. Germline-derived CDR1 and CDR2 are SGHRS and YFSETQ. This CDR3 spans 15 amino acids. Losses at the gene ends were 4 bases for V and 8 bases for J; bases not matched to a gene: 14. The CDR3 nucleotides read TGCGCCAGCAGCCCCGACCCGACAGGGTGGAGCGGCTACACCTTC. This gives the protein CASSPDPTGWSGYTF. Based on the CDR3 plus reference TRBV5-1 and TRBJ1-2, the full variable domain is KAGVTQTPRYLIKTRGQQVTLSCSPISGHRSVSWYQQTPGQGLQFLFEYFSETQRNKGNFPGRFSGRQFSNSRSEMNVSTLELGDSALYLCASSPDPTGWSGYTFGSGTRLTVV.

V usage is TRBV5-1 and J usage is TRBJ1-2, with TRBD1 identical over 8 bases. There are 15 residues in the CDR3. Germline trimming cut 0 bases from V and 4 bases from J; bases unmatched to any gene: 5. CDR1 and CDR2 from the germline V gene are SGHRS and YFSETQ. The CDR3 loop reads CASSLGDRLLYGYTF. DNA for the CDR3: TGCGCCAGCAGCTTGGGGGACAGGCTCCTCTATGGCTACACCTTC.

The genes are TRBV11-1 and TRBJ2-1; 7 nucleotides agree with TRBD1. This CDR3 has 16 amino acids. Germline V gives CDR1 SGHAT, CDR2 FQDESV (reference sequence). The junction had 11 bases not matched to a gene; V was cut back by 6 bases and J by 3 bases. The CDR3 region is CASRPQRGPLYNEQFF. As DNA, the CDR3 is TGTGCCAGCAGGCCTCAAAGGGGGCCCCTCTACAATGAGCAGTTCTTC.

V gene TRBV30 combines with J gene TRBJ2-2; D not certain. Trimming cost V 0 bases and J 1 base, with 9 bases left between them. There are 15 residues in the CDR3. CDR1 is GTSNPN and CDR2 is SVGIG in the germline V gene (reference sequence). The CDR3 DNA is TGTGCCTGGAGTGTAGTTAAGGGGAACACCGGGGAGCTGTTTTTT. Protein: CAWSVVKGNTGELFF. The full variable domain, with the rest looked up from reference TRBV30 and TRBJ2-2, is SQTIHQWPATLVQPVGSPLSLECTVEGTSNPNLYWYRQAAGRGLQLLFYSVGIGQISSEVPQNLSASRPQDRQFILSSKKLLLSDSGFYLCAWSVVKGNTGELFFGEGSRLTVL.

The chain carries TRBV5-8 and TRBJ1-6, with a tentative D call TRBD1 (5 bases). Germline CDR1 reads SGHTS; CDR2 reads YDEGEE. The V gene lost 0 bases and the J gene lost 7 bases, with 23 bases spanning the gap. The CDR3 is 19 amino acids. CDR3 residues: CASSLDGLRGRALNSPLHF. The CDR3 DNA reads TGTGCCAGCAGCTTGGATGGCCTCCGGGGCAGGGCCCTAAATTCACCCCTCCACTTT.

V usage is TRBV6-1 and J usage is TRBJ2-2; D is unresolved. V was trimmed by 2 bases and J by 5 bases, leaving 12 bases between them. This CDR3 spans 15 amino acids. Germline V lookup: CDR1 MNHNS, CDR2 SASEGT. The DNA for the CDR3 is TGTGCCAGCAGTGAATGGGTCATTGGGACCGGGGAGCTGTTTTTT. This sequence encodes CASSEWVIGTGELFF.

A word on this clone: In the same sample, other DNA sequences code for this CDR3. The chain carries TRBV5-1 and TRBJ2-1, with 9 bases identical to TRBD2. With V trimmed by 0 bases and J by 4 bases, 5 bases remained unmatched. Germline V gene sequence: CDR1 SGHRS, CDR2 YFSETQ. This CDR3 has 16 amino acids. The DNA of the CDR3 is TGCGCCAGCAGCTTGGCCGGGACTAGCTCTTACAATGAGCAGTTCTTC. Translating gives CASSLAGTSSYNEQFF.

The chain uses TRBV30 and TRBJ1-1, with D hard to call. The CDR3 length is 12 residues. Germline-derived CDR1 and CDR2 are GTSNPN and SVGIG (reference sequence). V lost 6 bases and J 6 bases, leaving 14 bases between the germline ends. CDR3: CACSPFMSEAFF. The CDR3 DNA sequence: TGTGCCTGCTCGCCCTTTATGTCTGAAGCTTTCTTT.

CDR3 DNA: TGTGCCTGGACTCTTGGGGGTTTGGGAGAAAAACTGTTTTTT. Translation: CAWTLGGLGEKLFF. The J gene is TRBJ1-4, the V gene TRBV30; possible D gene TRBD1, 5 bases. The V and J ends lost 4 bases and 8 bases respectively, with 17 bases between them. CDR3 length: 14 residues. Germline CDR1 reads GTSNPN; CDR2 reads SVGIG (reference sequence).